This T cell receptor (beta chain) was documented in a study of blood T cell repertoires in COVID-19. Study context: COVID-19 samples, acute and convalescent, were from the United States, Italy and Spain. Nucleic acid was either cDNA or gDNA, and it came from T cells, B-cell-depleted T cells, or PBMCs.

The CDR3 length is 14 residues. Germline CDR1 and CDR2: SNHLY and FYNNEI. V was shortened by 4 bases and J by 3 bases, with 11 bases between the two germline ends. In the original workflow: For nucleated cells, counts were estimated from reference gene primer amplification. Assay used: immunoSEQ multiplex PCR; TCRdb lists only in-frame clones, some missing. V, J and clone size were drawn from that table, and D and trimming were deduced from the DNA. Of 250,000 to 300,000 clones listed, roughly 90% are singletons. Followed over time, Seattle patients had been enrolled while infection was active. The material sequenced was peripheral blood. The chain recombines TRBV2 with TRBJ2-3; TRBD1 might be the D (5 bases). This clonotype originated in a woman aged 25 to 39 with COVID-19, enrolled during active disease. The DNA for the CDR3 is TGTGCCAGCAGTGGGGGCAGGAAGACAGATACGCAGTATTTT. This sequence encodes CASSGGRKTDTQYF.